The rows below give T cell receptor beta chains drawn from one sample of a study of OX40 agonist ivuxolimab in advanced cancers. Assay: immunoSEQ multiplex PCR; the TCRdb copy retains only in-frame clones and omits some. Altogether fewer than 120,000 clones are present, roughly 89% being singletons, with the ten largest covering about 0.28%. The sequenced sample was CD4+ or CD8+ T cells sorted from blood, obtained in a trial of the OX40 agonist ivuxolimab. Receptor source: an adult with an advanced solid tumor such as melanoma, head and neck, liver or kidney cancer. CDR3s include the opening cysteine and the closing phenylalanine or tryptophan. The D gene is left open where the match is weak. Clone size is given for some rows only: seen once, a few or many times, or a class if the clone is expanded.

>TRBV5-5|-|TRBJ2-2|-
CASIPHPGVNTGELFF
TGTGCCAGCATTCCCCACCCGGGTGTGAACACCGGGGAGCTGTTTTTT
>TRBV27|-|TRBJ2-3|-
CASSPPGQITDTQYF
TGTGCCAGCAGTCCACCGGGACAAATTACAGATACGCAGTATTTT
>TRBV7-8|-|TRBJ2-7|TRBD1
CASSPQTGASYEQYF
TGTGCCAGCAGCCCCCAGACAGGGGCCTCCTACGAGCAGTACTTC
>TRBV7-3|few|TRBJ2-2|-
CASRRGGITGELFF
TGTGCCAGCAGACGGGGTGGAATCACCGGGGAGCTGTTTTTT
>TRBV5-6|-|TRBJ2-6|TRBD1
CASSFSDRASGANVLTF
TGTGCCAGCAGCTTTTCGGACAGGGCCTCTGGGGCCAACGTCCTGACTTTC
>TRBV11-3|-|TRBJ2-7|-
CASSLGGPSYEQYF
TGTGCCAGCAGCTTAGGCGGGCCCTCCTACGAGCAGTACTTC
>TRBV6-5|-|TRBJ2-2|-
CASSSRTDTGELFF
TGTGCCAGCAGTTCCCGGACGGACACCGGGGAGCTGTTTTTT
>TRBV5-1|-|TRBJ1-1|-
CASSSMMNTEAFF
TGCGCCAGCAGCTCCATGATGAACACTGAAGCTTTCTTT
>TRBV19|-|TRBJ2-1|TRBD1
CASSLQGADEQFF
TGTGCCAGTAGTTTACAGGGGGCCGATGAGCAGTTCTTC
>TRBV5-1|-|TRBJ2-2|TRBD1
CASSRRQGATNTGELFF
TGCGCCAGCAGCCGCAGACAGGGGGCGACGAACACCGGGGAGCTGTTTTTT
>TRBV7-9|-|TRBJ1-1|TRBD1
CASSSANRGLTEAFF
TGTGCCAGCAGCTCAGCAAACAGGGGGCTAACTGAAGCTTTCTTT
>TRBV15|once|TRBJ2-1|-
CATSTPLSYNEQFF
TGTGCCACCAGCACCCCTTTATCCTACAATGAGCAGTTCTTC
>TRBV6-6|-|TRBJ2-6|-
CASRADIHSGANVLTF
TGTGCCAGCAGAGCGGACATCCACTCTGGGGCCAACGTCCTGACTTTC
>TRBV19|-|TRBJ1-3|-
CATLPGSSRGNTIYF
TGTGCCACCTTACCAGGGAGTTCAAGGGGAAACACCATATATTTT
>TRBV6-4|-|TRBJ2-1|TRBD2
CASRDIAGGLNEQFF
TGTGCCAGCAGAGATATAGCGGGGGGGCTCAATGAGCAGTTCTTC
>TRBV5-4|-|TRBJ2-3|-
CASSPPYTDTQYF
TGTGCCAGCAGCCCCCCTTACACAGATACGCAGTATTTT
>TRBV5-4|-|TRBJ2-1|-
CASNRGGEQFF
TGTGCCAGCAATAGGGGAGGTGAGCAGTTCTTC
>TRBV7-2|-|TRBJ2-5|-
CASSLSYQETQYF
TGTGCCAGCAGCTTATCATACCAAGAGACCCAGTACTTC
>TRBV4-1|-|TRBJ2-3|-
CASSQLGSDTQYF
TGCGCCAGCAGCCAGTTAGGATCGGATACGCAGTATTTT
>TRBV5-1|-|TRBJ2-1|TRBD2
CASSLAGFDNEQFF
TGCGCCAGCAGTCTAGCGGGGTTCGACAATGAGCAGTTCTTC
>TRBV28|once|TRBJ1-2|-
CASSLSGKGYTF
TGTGCCAGCAGTTTATCAGGGAAGGGCTACACCTTC
>TRBV11-2|-|TRBJ2-2|-
CASSLNANTGELFF
TGTGCCAGCAGCTTAAACGCGAACACCGGGGAGCTGTTTTTT
>TRBV20-1|few|TRBJ1-4|-
CSAIDRRKLFF
TGCAGTGCCATTGACAGGAGGAAACTGTTTTTT
>TRBV7-9|-|TRBJ2-2|-
CASSPLRQGELFF
TGTGCCAGCAGCCCCCTAAGACAGGGGGAGCTGTTTTTT
>TRBV7-9|-|TRBJ2-3|-
CASSLAGMSFSDTQYF
TGTGCCAGCAGCTTAGCGGGTATGAGTTTCTCAGATACGCAGTATTTT
>TRBV7-2|-|TRBJ2-2|-
CASSLVASSVTGELFF
TGTGCCAGCAGCTTAGTTGCTAGTTCGGTTACCGGGGAGCTGTTTTTT
>TRBV19|once|TRBJ2-5|-
CASSPQTVQETQYF
TGTGCCAGTAGCCCCCAGACCGTCCAAGAGACCCAGTACTTC
>TRBV2|-|TRBJ2-3|-
CASSNTHGTDTQYF
TGTGCCAGCAGTAACACCCATGGCACAGATACGCAGTATTTT
>TRBV19|-|TRBJ1-2|TRBD1
CASRLTGNYGYTF
TGTGCCAGTAGGCTGACAGGGAACTATGGCTACACCTTC
>TRBV4-1|few|TRBJ1-2|TRBD1
CASSLGEGTEDGYTF
TGCGCCAGCAGCCTCGGGGAAGGGACAGAGGACGGCTACACCTTC
>TRBV5-1|few|TRBJ2-3|-
CASSYQTASTDTQYF
TGCGCCAGCAGTTACCAAACAGCTAGCACAGATACGCAGTATTTT
>TRBV10-3|-|TRBJ2-1|TRBD2
CAISESGRLNEQFF
TGTGCCATCAGCGAGAGCGGGAGGCTCAATGAGCAGTTCTTC
>TRBV11-3|-|TRBJ1-6|-
CASREMGRDNSPLHF
TGTGCCAGCAGGGAAATGGGCAGGGATAATTCACCCCTCCACTTT
>TRBV6-5|-|TRBJ2-5|TRBD1
CASSYPGQGQETQYF
TGTGCCAGCAGTTACCCGGGACAGGGCCAAGAGACCCAGTACTTC
>TRBV5-1|-|TRBJ2-1|TRBD2
CASSLTSGGAVDEQFF
TGCGCCAGCAGCTTAACTAGCGGGGGGGCAGTTGATGAGCAGTTCTTC
>TRBV28|-|TRBJ1-1|-
CASSSLLVYTEAFF
TGTGCCAGCAGTTCCCTCCTCGTTTACACTGAAGCTTTCTTT
>TRBV11-2|-|TRBJ1-2|-
CASSLRTDGYTF
TGTGCCAGCAGCTTAAGGACAGATGGCTACACCTTC